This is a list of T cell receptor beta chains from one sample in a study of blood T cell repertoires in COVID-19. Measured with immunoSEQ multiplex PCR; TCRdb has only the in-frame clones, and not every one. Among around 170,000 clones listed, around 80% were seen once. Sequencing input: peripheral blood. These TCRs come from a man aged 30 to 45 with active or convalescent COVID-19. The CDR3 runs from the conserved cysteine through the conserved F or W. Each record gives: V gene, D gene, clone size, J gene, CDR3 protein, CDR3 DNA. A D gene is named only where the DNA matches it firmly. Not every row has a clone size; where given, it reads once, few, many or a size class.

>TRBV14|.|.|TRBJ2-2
CASSQETGWTGELFF
TGTGCCAGCAGCCAAGAAACCGGGTGGACCGGGGAGCTGTTTTTT
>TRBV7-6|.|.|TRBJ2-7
CASSSEPGELYEQYF
TGTGCCAGCAGCTCGGAACCGGGAGAGCTCTACGAGCAGTACTTC
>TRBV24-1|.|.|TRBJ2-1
CATSDLQGLGEQFF
TGTGCCACCAGTGATTTGCAGGGTCTGGGTGAGCAGTTCTTC
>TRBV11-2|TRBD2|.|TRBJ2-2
CASSFRTSGVRTGELFF
TGTGCCAGCAGCTTTAGGACTAGCGGAGTTCGAACCGGGGAGCTGTTTTTT
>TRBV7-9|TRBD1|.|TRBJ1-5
CASSPSGGVKGQPQHF
TGTGCCAGCAGCCCATCAGGGGGCGTAAAGGGCCAGCCCCAGCATTTT
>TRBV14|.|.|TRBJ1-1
CASSQQGKAFF
TGTGCCAGCAGCCAACAGGGGAAAGCTTTCTTT
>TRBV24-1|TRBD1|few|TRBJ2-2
CATSDAGTALANTGELFF
TGTGCCACCAGTGATGCCGGGACAGCCCTTGCGAACACCGGGGAGCTGTTTTTT
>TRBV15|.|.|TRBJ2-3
CATSRGTGTDTQYF
TGTGCCACCAGCAGAGGGACAGGCACAGATACGCAGTATTTT
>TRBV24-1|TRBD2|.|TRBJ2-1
CATSDASSGGKYNEQFF
TGTGCCACCAGTGACGCCTCTAGCGGAGGGAAGTACAATGAGCAGTTCTTC
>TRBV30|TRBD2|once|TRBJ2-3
CAWSGRAGVDTQYF
TGTGCCTGGAGTGGTAGAGCGGGGGTAGATACGCAGTATTTT
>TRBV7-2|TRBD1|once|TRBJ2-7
CASSLRTGVSYEQYF
TGTGCCAGCAGCTTACGGACAGGGGTATCCTACGAGCAGTACTTC
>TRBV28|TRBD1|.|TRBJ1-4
CASSLLTGDEKLFF
TGTGCCAGCAGTCTTCTGACAGGGGATGAAAAACTGTTTTTT
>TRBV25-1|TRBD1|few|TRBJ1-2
CASRTGGAGYTF
TGTGCCAGCAGGACAGGGGGCGCTGGCTACACCTTC
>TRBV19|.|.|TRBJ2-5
CASSMIGDQETQYF
TGTGCCAGTAGTATGATCGGGGACCAAGAGACCCAGTACTTC
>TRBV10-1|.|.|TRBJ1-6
CASSESSRGDSPLHF
TGCGCCAGCAGTGAGTCGTCCAGGGGAGATTCACCCCTCCACTTT
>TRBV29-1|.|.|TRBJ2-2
CSVVTMGELFF
TGCAGCGTGGTGACTATGGGGGAGCTGTTTTTT
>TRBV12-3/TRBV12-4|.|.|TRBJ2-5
CASSFNSQETQYF
TGTGCCAGCAGTTTCAACAGTCAAGAGACCCAGTACTTC
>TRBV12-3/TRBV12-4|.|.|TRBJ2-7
CASRGAVHEQYF
TGTGCCAGCAGGGGGGCGGTTCACGAGCAGTACTTC
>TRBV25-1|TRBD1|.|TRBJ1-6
CATSDREGAEGALHF
TGTGCCACTTCGGACAGGGAAGGTGCAGAGGGGGCCCTCCACTTT
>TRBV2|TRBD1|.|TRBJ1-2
CASSERKGQGYGYTF
TGTGCCAGCAGTGAACGGAAGGGACAGGGCTATGGCTACACCTTC
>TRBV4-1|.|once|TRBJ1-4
CASSLQLATNEKLFF
TGCGCCAGCAGCCTACAGCTCGCAACTAATGAAAAACTGTTTTTT
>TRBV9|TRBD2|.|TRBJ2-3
CASSVESGLAGVTDTQYF
TGTGCCAGCAGCGTAGAATCGGGACTAGCGGGAGTCACAGATACGCAGTATTTT
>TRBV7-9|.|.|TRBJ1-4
CASSLGAGLSNEKLFF
TGTGCCAGCAGCTTAGGGGCAGGGCTATCTAATGAAAAACTGTTTTTT
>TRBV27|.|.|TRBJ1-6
CASSLSVNSPLHF
TGTGCCAGCAGTTTGTCCGTGAATTCACCCCTCCACTTT
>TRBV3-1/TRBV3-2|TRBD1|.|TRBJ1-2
CASSQERPTTGNYGYTF
TGTGCCAGCAGCCAAGAACGGCCGACGACAGGGAACTATGGCTACACCTTC
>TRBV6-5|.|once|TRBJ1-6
CASGQSSYNSPLHF
TGTGCCAGTGGACAGAGCTCCTATAATTCACCCCTCCACTTT
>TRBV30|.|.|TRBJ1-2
CAWSRGGTNYGYTF
TGTGCCTGGAGTAGGGGGGGGACTAACTATGGCTACACCTTC
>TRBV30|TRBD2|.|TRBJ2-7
CAWSPTSGSNHEQYF
TGTGCCTGGAGTCCGACAAGCGGGAGCAACCACGAGCAGTACTTC
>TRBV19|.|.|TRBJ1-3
CASSLQGSSGNTIYF
TGTGCCAGTAGTCTCCAGGGGAGCTCTGGAAACACCATATATTTT
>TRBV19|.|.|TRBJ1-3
CASSIGAPWAGNTIYF
TGTGCCAGTAGTATAGGGGCCCCCTGGGCTGGAAACACCATATATTTT
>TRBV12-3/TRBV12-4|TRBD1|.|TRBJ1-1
CASSAGTGVKAFF
TGTGCCAGCAGTGCCGGGACAGGGGTGAAAGCTTTCTTT
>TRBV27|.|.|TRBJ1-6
CASSPRDGSSYNSPLHF
TGTGCCAGCAGTCCGCGGGACGGCAGCTCCTATAATTCACCCCTCCACTTT
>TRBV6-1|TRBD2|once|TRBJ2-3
CASSGRRGGLTDTQYF
TGTGCCAGCAGTGGAAGGCGGGGGGGCCTGACAGATACGCAGTATTTT
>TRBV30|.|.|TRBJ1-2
CAWTQDSFYYGYTF
TGTGCCTGGACCCAGGACAGCTTCTACTATGGCTACACCTTC
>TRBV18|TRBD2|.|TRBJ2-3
CASSSNSGRTDTQYF
TGTGCCAGCTCATCAAATAGCGGGAGAACAGATACGCAGTATTTT
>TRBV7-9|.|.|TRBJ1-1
CASSFPRVGHNTEAFF
TGTGCCAGCAGCTTTCCCAGGGTAGGGCACAACACTGAAGCTTTCTTT
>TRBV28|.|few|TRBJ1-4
CASTMGGSEKLFF
TGTGCCAGCACCATGGGAGGGAGTGAAAAACTGTTTTTT
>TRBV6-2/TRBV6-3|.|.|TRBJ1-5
CASSYVGERQPQHF
TGTGCCAGCAGTTACGTCGGGGAACGGCAGCCCCAGCATTTT
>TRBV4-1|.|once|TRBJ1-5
CASSQDRGGQPQHF
TGCGCCAGCAGCCAAGACAGGGGCGGTCAGCCCCAGCATTTT
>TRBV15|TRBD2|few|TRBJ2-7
CATSGPGTSDEQYF
TGTGCCACCAGCGGCCCCGGGACTAGCGACGAGCAGTACTTC
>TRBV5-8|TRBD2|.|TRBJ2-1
CASSLRAGGSYNEQFF
TGTGCCAGCAGCTTGCGAGCGGGAGGCTCCTACAATGAGCAGTTCTTC
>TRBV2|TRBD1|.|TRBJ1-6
CASSRQGLNSPLHF
TGTGCCAGCAGCCGACAGGGCCTAAACTCACCCCTCCACTTT
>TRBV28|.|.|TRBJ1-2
CASRFSRGQHYGYTF
TGTGCCAGCAGATTCAGCCGAGGACAGCACTATGGCTACACCTTC
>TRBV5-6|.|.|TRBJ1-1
CASSFQGSTEAFF
TGTGCCAGCAGCTTCCAGGGGAGCACTGAAGCTTTCTTT
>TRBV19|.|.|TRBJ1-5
CASSVSAVGNQPQHF
TGTGCCAGTAGTGTCAGCGCCGTAGGAAATCAGCCCCAGCATTTT
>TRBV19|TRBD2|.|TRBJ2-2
CASSNRGRGRAGELFF
TGTGCCAGTAGTAACCGGGGGAGGGGACGAGCCGGGGAGCTGTTTTTT
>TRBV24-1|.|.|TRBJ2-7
CATSDSYEQYF
TGTGCCACCAGCGACAGTTACGAGCAGTACTTC
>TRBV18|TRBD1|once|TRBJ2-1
CASSPNRGPDEQFF
TGTGCCAGCTCACCGAACAGGGGGCCGGATGAGCAGTTCTTC
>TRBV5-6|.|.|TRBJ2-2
CASSFRQENTGELFF
TGTGCCAGCAGCTTTCGACAGGAGAACACCGGGGAGCTGTTTTTT
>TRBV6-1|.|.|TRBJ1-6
CASSEGTPLHF
TGTGCCAGCAGTGAAGGTACACCCCTCCACTTT
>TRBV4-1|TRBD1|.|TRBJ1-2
CASSLGQAYGYTF
TGCGCCAGCAGCCTGGGACAGGCTTACGGCTACACCTTC
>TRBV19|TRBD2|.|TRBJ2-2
CASSIPSGVNTGELFF
TGTGCCAGTAGTATTCCTAGCGGGGTGAACACCGGGGAGCTGTTTTTT
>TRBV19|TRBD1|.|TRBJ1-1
CASIPRQGVQNEAFF
TGTGCCAGTATTCCCCGACAGGGGGTGCAGAATGAAGCTTTCTTT
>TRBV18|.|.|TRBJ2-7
CASSRGTLEQYF
TGTGCCAGCTCACGGGGGACTCTTGAGCAGTACTTC
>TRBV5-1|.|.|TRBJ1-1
CASSGGQRDTEAFF
TGCGCCAGCAGCGGAGGACAGAGGGACACTGAAGCTTTCTTT
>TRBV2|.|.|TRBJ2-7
CASSPGTHYEQYF
TGTGCCAGCAGCCCCGGGACTCACTACGAGCAGTACTTC
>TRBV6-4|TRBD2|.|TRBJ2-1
CASNGTSRDEQFF
TGTGCCAGCAACGGGACTAGCCGGGATGAGCAGTTCTTC
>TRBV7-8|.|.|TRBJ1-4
CASSTRATNEKLFF
TGTGCCAGCAGCACCAGGGCAACTAATGAAAAACTGTTTTTT
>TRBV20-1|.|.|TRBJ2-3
CSASTLVTDTQYF
TGCAGTGCTAGTACCCTAGTCACAGATACGCAGTATTTT